What follows are 29 T cell receptor beta chains derived from one specimen sequenced in a study of a mutant IDH1 vaccine in newly diagnosed glioma (dated by TCRdb to about 2021). Antigens of these TCRs are unknown. Libraries were constructed by the immunoSEQ multiplex PCR assay. TCRdb re-hosts the immuneACCESS table, in-frame sequences only. Its copies lack some clones; in the studies checked, an unresolved V gene accounts for under half of them, and the cause for the rest is not known. This sample holds about 72,000 clones; roughly 83% were observed only once. Of the sample, roughly 12% falls within the top ten clones. Interpreted using the paper, the time point label stands for: week 35, safety follow-up. Every vaccine dose consisted of 300 ug of a 20-mer mutant IDH1 peptide in Montanide, administered subcutaneously together with topical imiquimod. This specimen was PBMCs, taken from a glioma patient whose treatment included an IDH1 peptide vaccine. The receptors were gathered from a man aged 18 to 30 with glioma.

This clone was observed a single time. V is TRBV10-3 and J is TRBJ2-1; a possible D gene is TRBD2 (5 bases). Trimming stripped 2 bases from V and 0 bases from J, with 11 bases between. CDR1 ENHRY and CDR2 SYGVKD come from the germline V gene. CDR3 length: 16 residues. The CDR3 reads CAISERERSSYNEQFF. The CDR3 nucleotides are TGTGCCATCAGTGAGAGGGAGCGTAGCTCCTACAATGAGCAGTTCTTC.

The chain uses TRBV7-8 and TRBJ2-1; D could derive from TRBD1 or TRBD2 (5 bases each). The CDR3 spans 18 residues. Trimming stripped 4 bases from V and 0 bases from J, with 19 bases between. The germline CDR1 and CDR2 sequences are SGHVS and FQNEAQ. CDR3 protein: CASSWQGEASSSYNEQFF. CDR3 DNA sequence: TGTGCCAGCAGCTGGCAGGGAGAAGCTTCGAGCTCCTACAATGAGCAGTTCTTC.

CDR3 in amino acids: CASSATRDAEAFF. CDR3 nucleotide sequence: TGTGCCAGCTCCGCTACAAGGGACGCGGAAGCTTTCTTT. The rearrangement uses TRBV18 and TRBJ1-1, with D perhaps matching TRBD1 (5 bases). This CDR3 contains 13 residues. CDR1 and CDR2 (germline): KGHSH, LQKENI. V was cut by 6 bases and J by 8 bases, with 16 bases left in between.

The genes are TRBV18 and TRBJ1-1; no clear D gene. CDR1 and CDR2 (germline): KGHSH, LQKENI. The length of the CDR3 is 16 residues. The V end lost 2 bases, the J end lost 5 bases, and 18 bases lay between the germline ends. As DNA, the CDR3 is TGTGCCAGCTCACCAAGTGTGGGGTGGATGGGGACTGAAGCTTTCTTT. This gives the protein CASSPSVGWMGTEAFF.

Points on this clone: One end of the junction fails to match germline, which may point to a read error. The chain links TRBV7-7 to TRBJ2-1; D may be TRBD2 (5 bases). The CDR3 extends over 13 amino acids. Germline V gene data show CDR1 as SSHAT and CDR2 as FNYEAQ (reference sequence). CDR3: CASSLASVSEQFF. CDR3 DNA sequence: TGTGCTAGCAGCTTAGCGTCCGTTAGTGAGCAGTTCTTC.

The chain carries TRBV4-3 and TRBJ2-1, with a tentative D call TRBD2 (5 bases). V lost 5 bases and J lost 4, with 15 bases in between. The CDR3 is made up of 15 amino acids. From germline, CDR1 is LGHNA and CDR2 YSLEER. The CDR3 here is CASSWSFEGYNEQFF. The CDR3 DNA is TGCGCCAGCAGCTGGAGTTTCGAGGGATACAATGAGCAGTTCTTC.

The rearrangement joins TRBV4-1 to TRBJ2-2; D gene unclear. The CDR3 sequence is 15 residues long. Per germline, CDR1 MGHRA and CDR2 YSYEKL. V was pared by 1 base and J by 7 bases, with 13 bases between. The CDR3 sequence: CASSQGPGLGGELFF. In DNA, the CDR3 is TGCGCCAGCAGCCAAGGCCCAGGCCTCGGCGGGGAGCTGTTTTTT.

The chain couples TRBV30 to TRBJ2-5; tentatively, D is TRBD1 (6 bases). Germline assignment: CDR1 GTSNPN and CDR2 SVGIG (reference sequence). Trimming shortened V by 0 bases and J by 1 base, and 15 bases separated the two germline ends. The CDR3 is 16 residues long. CDR3 nucleotides: TGTGCCTGGAGTGTATATCCCGACAGGTTCCAAGAGACCCAGTACTTC. This gives the protein CAWSVYPDRFQETQYF.

The rearrangement joins TRBV19 to TRBJ2-5; 7 bases map to TRBD1. Germline V CDR1 and CDR2: LNHDA, SQIVND (reference sequence). There are 15 residues in the CDR3. V was clipped by 4 bases and J by 2 bases; unmatched bases: 7. CDR3 residues: CASSTPGRGQETQYF. The CDR3 DNA is TGTGCCAGTAGTACGCCCGGCAGGGGGCAAGAGACCCAGTACTTC.

This clone was recorded once. The chain has TRBV18 and TRBJ1-1; 7 nucleotides agree with TRBD1. Germline V gives CDR1 KGHSH, CDR2 LQKENI. The CDR3 sequence is 14 residues long. J was trimmed by 11 bases and V by 3 bases; bases with no gene match: 12. CDR3 nucleotide sequence: TGTGCCAGCTCACCTTCTCGACAGGGTGATGAGGCTTTCTTT. It yields the protein CASSPSRQGDEAFF.

V usage is TRBV19 and J usage is TRBJ1-5; possibly TRBD1 for D (6 bases). Germline CDR1 reads LNHDA; CDR2 reads SQIVND (reference sequence). The CDR3 is 16 amino acids. V dropped 7 bases and J dropped 3 bases, with 19 bases sitting between them. The CDR3, as DNA: TGTGCCAGTAACACTCGGGGGACATTCCCCAATCAGCCCCAGCATTTT. This codes for CASNTRGTFPNQPQHF.

The J gene is TRBJ1-1, the V gene TRBV14, with D uncertain. CDR3 length: 16 residues. Between the trimmed V and J ends, which lost 0 bases and 0 bases, there was a span of 11 bases. The germline V gene has CDR1 SGHDN and CDR2 FVKESK. The CDR3 reads CASSQDLGGLNTEAFF. CDR3 DNA: TGTGCCAGCAGCCAAGATCTTGGAGGGCTGAACACTGAAGCTTTCTTT.

This chain connects TRBV19 to TRBJ1-1; 8 bases line up with TRBD1. CDR1 is LNHDA and CDR2 is SQIVND in the germline V gene (reference sequence). Losses at the gene ends were 8 bases for V and 2 bases for J; bases not matched to a gene: 4. The CDR3 sequence is 13 residues long. CDR3 sequence (DNA): TGTGCCAGTGCGCAGGGGGCCAACACTGAAGCTTTCTTT. Its protein is CASAQGANTEAFF.

V and J are TRBV30 and TRBJ2-5; unclear D gene. The CDR3 length is 14 residues. Per germline, CDR1 GTSNPN and CDR2 SVGIG (reference sequence). V lost 3 bases, J lost 3 bases, and 14 bases lay in between. CDR3 region: CAWRSYGRKETQYF. The CDR3 DNA follows: TGTGCCTGGAGGTCGTACGGACGTAAAGAGACCCAGTACTTC.

The rearrangement links TRBV28 to TRBJ1-5, with D unclear. Germline V gene lookup returns CDR1 MDHEN and CDR2 SYDVKM. V lost 7 bases, J lost 4 bases, and 8 bases lay in between. CDR3 size: 12 residues. In DNA, the CDR3 is TGTGCCAGCAACTCAGGTAATCAGCCCCAGCATTTT. It specifies CASNSGNQPQHF.

V gene TRBV21-1 combines with J gene TRBJ1-1. TRBV21-1 is labeled a pseudogene. This CDR3 is built from 16 residues. The CDR3 loop reads CASSKKSGPRTERAFF. In DNA form, the CDR3 reads TGTGCCAGCAGCAAAAAGAGCGGCCCCAGGACTGAACGGGCTTTCTTT.

The CDR3 region has the DNA TGTGCCAGCCGCTGGGACTCTGGGGCCAACGTCCTGACTTTC. It codes for CASRWDSGANVLTF. V usage is TRBV6-5 and J usage is TRBJ2-6; D remains unclear. Germline CDR1 MNHEY, CDR2 SVGAGI. This CDR3 has 14 amino acids. V gave up 8 bases and J gave up 0 bases, with 8 bases separating them.

V gene TRBV10-3 combines with J gene TRBJ1-1; D gene ambiguous. Germline lookup yields CDR1 ENHRY and CDR2 SYGVKD. CDR3 length: 12 residues. V was pared by 1 base and J by 2 bases, with 2 bases between. As DNA, the CDR3 is TGTGCCATCAGTGAGTTTAACACTGAAGCTTTCTTT. Amino acids: CAISEFNTEAFF.

This chain links TRBV6-5 with TRBJ1-5; D not certain. This CDR3 spans 13 amino acids. The germline CDR1 and CDR2 sequences are MNHEY and SVGAGI. V lost 6 bases and J lost 6, with 12 bases in between. CDR3 residues: CASRVSRGQPQHF. The CDR3 DNA is TGTGCCAGCAGGGTGTCCCGCGGTCAGCCCCAGCATTTT.

The chain is built from TRBV30 and TRBJ1-3; D unclear. There are 15 residues in the CDR3. Germline values: CDR1 GTSNPN, CDR2 SVGIG (reference sequence). V shed 5 bases and J shed 0 bases, with 14 bases lying between them. The CDR3 loop reads CAWELLQSSGNTIYF. In DNA, the CDR3 is TGTGCCTGGGAACTTCTTCAGTCCTCTGGAAACACCATATATTTT.

The V call is TRBV30, the J call TRBJ1-2, with D perhaps TRBD1 (5 bases). Per the germline V gene, CDR1 is GTSNPN and CDR2 is SVGIG (reference sequence). The CDR3 covers 12 residues. V lost 1 base, J lost 4 bases, and 7 bases lay in between. DNA for the CDR3: TGTGCCTGGAGTGCGGGGCTCTATGGCTACACCTTC. This encodes CAWSAGLYGYTF.

This chain joins TRBV28 and TRBJ1-1, with D possibly being TRBD1 (6 bases). The germline gives CDR1 MDHEN, CDR2 SYDVKM. The CDR3 spans 14 residues. The V and J ends lost 6 bases and 7 bases respectively, with 18 bases between them. CDR3: CASRITGNRVEAFF. CDR3 coding DNA: TGTGCCAGCAGAATAACCGGTAACAGGGTTGAAGCTTTCTTT.

This sequence joins TRBV2 and TRBJ1-1; weak D call: TRBD1 (6 bases). V dropped 10 bases and J dropped 1 base, with 13 bases sitting between them. The CDR3 extends over 13 amino acids. Germline lookup yields CDR1 SNHLY and CDR2 FYNNEI. The DNA for the CDR3 is TGTGCCACCGTAAAGGGGGGGAACACTGAAGCTTTCTTT. Translated: CATVKGGNTEAFF.

The chain combines TRBV4-3 with TRBJ2-2; 10 bases align to TRBD2. This CDR3 has 19 amino acids. Germline lookup yields CDR1 LGHNA and CDR2 YSLEER. J lost 5 bases, V lost 0 bases, and 12 bases had no gene match. CDR3 sequence: CASSQDISGRSVRTGELFF. DNA of the CDR3: TGCGCCAGCAGCCAAGATATTAGCGGGAGGTCCGTGAGGACCGGGGAGCTGTTTTTT.

The CDR3 nucleotides read TGTGCCAGCAGTTTAGTTGGCCAGGTAATCTACGAGCAGTACTTC. Translating gives CASSLVGQVIYEQYF. This chain connects TRBV28 to TRBJ2-7; D is unresolved. V lost 2 bases to trimming and J lost 3 bases, with 14 bases between them. The CDR3 sequence is 15 residues long. Germline CDR1 and CDR2: MDHEN and SYDVKM.

In this sample, this clone turned up once. The V call is TRBV10-3, the J call TRBJ1-2; TRBD1 matches 7 bases. The CDR3 loop spans 13 amino acids. V trimming: 5 bases; J trimming: 3 bases; junction bases outside the gene matches: 3. The germline gives CDR1 ENHRY, CDR2 SYGVKD. Here the CDR3 reads CAISNRGDYGYTF. The DNA of the CDR3 is TGTGCCATCAGTAACAGGGGAGACTATGGCTACACCTTC.

The chain uses TRBV29-1 and TRBJ2-4; D remains ambiguous. Trimming removed 4 bases from V and 0 bases from J, with 7 bases in between. The CDR3 loop spans 13 amino acids. From germline, CDR1 is SQVTM and CDR2 ANQGSEA. The CDR3 loop reads CSVAGLAKNIQYF. The CDR3 DNA reads as TGCAGCGTTGCGGGCTTAGCCAAAAACATTCAGTACTTC.

This clone was picked up a small number of times. The junction departs from germline at one end; a sequencing error may be responsible. The V and J genes are TRBV7-2 and TRBJ1-4; D remains unclear. The germline CDR1 and CDR2 sequences are SGHTA and FQGNSA. The length of the CDR3 is 10 residues. CDR3 sequence: CASSANNEEF. The CDR3 DNA follows: TGTGCCAGCAGCGCTAACAACGAAGAGTTT.

This clone occurred a few times. The J gene is TRBJ1-2, the V gene TRBV5-1; D gene uncertain. Germline values: CDR1 SGHRS, CDR2 YFSETQ. The CDR3 runs to 14 residues. V lost 0 bases and J 8 bases, leaving 14 bases between the germline ends. The CDR3 sequence: CASSLEAHAGGYTF. The CDR3, as DNA: TGCGCCAGCAGCTTGGAAGCTCATGCGGGGGGCTACACCTTC.